The 11 T cell receptor beta chains below were found in one sample sequenced in a study of T cells in Graves' hyperthyroidism and ophthalmopathy. TCR beta CDR3 sequences were amplified from RNA transcripts. HTBI primers were the set used in a first-round RT-PCR of the TCR CDR3. TCRdb analysed the multiplex PCR reads with MiXCR anew, one entry per CDR3 protein. The sample lists around 600,000 distinct CDR3 sequences, roughly a sixth seen once, with roughly 3.4% in the top ten. The sequenced sample was blood. Source of these receptors: a woman in her thirties or forties with Graves' ophthalmopathy.

The sample holds many counts of this clonotype. This sequence joins TRBV20-1 and TRBJ2-7; D gene uncertain. Germline CDR1 reads DFQATT; CDR2 reads SNEGSKA (reference sequence). This CDR3 spans 12 amino acids. V was clipped by 3 bases and J by 0 bases, with 6 bases between them. CDR3 nucleotide sequence: TGCAGTGCTAGCCGATCCTCCTACGAGCAGTACTTC. This encodes CSASRSSYEQYF.

Only a few counts were recorded for this clonotype. The rearrangement joins TRBV4-2 to TRBJ2-3; maybe TRBD1 (6 bases). This CDR3 is 13 amino acids long. V was pared by 2 bases and J by 6 bases, with 9 bases between. Germline CDR1 and CDR2: LGHNA and YNFKEQ. The DNA for the CDR3 is TGTGCCAGCAGCCAACGTCAGGGGGATACGCAGTATTTT. Translated, it gives CASSQRQGDTQYF.

This clonotype was observed many times. The chain combines TRBV28 with TRBJ2-5, with 9 bases matching TRBD2. CDR1 and CDR2 from the germline V gene are MDHEN and SYDVKM. Losses at the gene ends were 5 bases for V and 1 base for J; bases not matched to a gene: 5. There are 15 residues in the CDR3. The CDR3 loop is CASSQLAGTQETQYF. The CDR3 nucleotides read TGTGCCAGCAGTCAGCTAGCGGGAACCCAAGAGACCCAGTACTTC.

The chain couples TRBV28 to TRBJ1-5; no firm D call. Germline V gives CDR1 MDHEN, CDR2 SYDVKM. CDR3 length: 15 amino acids. The germline V and J ends were trimmed by 2 bases and 4 bases, with 12 bases remaining between them. The CDR3 nucleotides are TGTGCCAGCAGTTTAGCGGTGGCGGGTAATCAGCCCCAGCATTTT. Translation gives CASSLAVAGNQPQHF.

This clonotype was counted ten times or more. This chain connects TRBV28 to TRBJ1-4; unclear D gene. The CDR3 has 12 residues. V gave up 4 bases and J gave up 10 bases, with 10 bases separating them. Germline CDR1 and CDR2: MDHEN and SYDVKM. CDR3: CASSSAAGKLFF. DNA for the CDR3: TGTGCCAGCAGTTCGGCGGCAGGAAAACTGTTTTTT.

This clonotype occurred many times. The V gene is TRBV27, the J gene TRBJ2-2; no clear D gene. The CDR3 is 14 residues long. Germline values: CDR1 MNHEY, CDR2 SMNVEV (reference sequence). V lost 2 bases and J 3 bases, leaving 7 bases between the germline ends. CDR3 DNA: TGTGCCAGCAGTTTAACGTGGTACACCGGGGAGCTGTTTTTT. This gives the protein CASSLTWYTGELFF.

This clonotype was counted only a few times. This chain links TRBV9 with TRBJ2-3; TRBD1 matches at 10 bases. The germline V gene encodes CDR1 SGDLS and CDR2 YYNGEE. The CDR3 contains 14 residues. V lost 7 bases and J lost 3; bases outside the gene matches: 5. The CDR3 region has the DNA TGTGCCAGCCGAGGACAGGGGGATACAGATACGCAGTATTTT. Residues: CASRGQGDTDTQYF.

The chain uses TRBV20-1 and TRBJ1-4; D ambiguous. The germline V and J ends were trimmed by 2 bases and 7 bases, with 11 bases remaining between them. The CDR3 is made up of 13 amino acids. Per the germline V gene, CDR1 is DFQATT and CDR2 is SNEGSKA (reference sequence). The CDR3 DNA sequence: TGCAGTGCTAGATATGCTACGGTTGAAAAACTGTTTTTT. The encoded protein is CSARYATVEKLFF.

This clonotype was detected ten times or more. This chain links TRBV20-1 with TRBJ2-3; the match to TRBD1 covers 12 bases. Germline V gene lookup returns CDR1 DFQATT and CDR2 SNEGSKA (reference sequence). The J segment lost 2 bases and the V segment lost 3 bases, leaving 12 bases of the junction unmatched. This CDR3 comprises 18 residues. CDR3 sequence (DNA): TGCAGTGCTAGTCCTCCCGGGACAGGGGGCGATCTCACAGATACGCAGTATTTT. This sequence encodes CSASPPGTGGDLTDTQYF.

CDR3 sequence: CSVLEQGHPGELFF. The CDR3 DNA follows: TGCAGCGTCTTAGAACAGGGTCATCCCGGGGAGCTGTTTTTT. This sequence joins TRBV29-1 and TRBJ2-2, with D maybe TRBD1 (6 bases). The V gene's germline CDR1 is SQVTM and CDR2 ANQGSEA. The CDR3 is made up of 14 amino acids. The V end lost 6 bases, the J end lost 6 bases, and 17 bases lay between the germline ends.

This clonotype was observed many times. This chain links TRBV5-1 with TRBJ2-1; D is uncertain. The CDR3 contains 11 residues. V lost 2 bases, J lost 5 bases, and 2 bases lay in between. Germline V CDR1 and CDR2: SGHRS, YFSETQ. The chain's CDR3 is CASSFHNEQFF. The CDR3 nucleotides read TGCGCCAGCAGCTTTCACAATGAGCAGTTCTTC. The whole variable domain, filled in from reference TRBV5-1 and TRBJ2-1, reads KAGVTQTPRYLIKTRGQQVTLSCSPISGHRSVSWYQQTPGQGLQFLFEYFSETQRNKGNFPGRFSGRQFSNSRSEMNVSTLELGDSALYLCASSFHNEQFFGPGTRLTVL.